Shown below are 25 T cell receptor beta chains from a single sample sequenced in a study of shared clonotypes between healthy human individuals. Sequencing was performed with immunoSEQ multiplex PCR; in TCRdb, only in-frame clones are kept and a portion is missing. Among 2 million to 2.5 million clones, approximately 95% were seen once, and the ten largest hold roughly 0.13%. Sequenced sample: naive CD4+ T cells sorted from blood. Specified subset: CD45RA+ positively selected. Every receptor here comes from a man younger than 35 in good health.

V and J are TRBV7-9 and TRBJ1-2, with D perhaps TRBD1 (6 bases). The CDR3 contains 15 residues. Germline lookup yields CDR1 SEHNR and CDR2 FQNEAQ (reference sequence). V lost 1 base to trimming and J lost 3 bases, with 12 bases between them. The DNA for the CDR3 is TGTGCCAGCAGCTTAGGGGGGGCGCAGGACTATGGCTACACCTTC. Translating it yields CASSLGGAQDYGYTF.

V usage is TRBV7-9 and J usage is TRBJ1-5; D is ambiguous. Germline V lookup: CDR1 SEHNR, CDR2 FQNEAQ (reference sequence). Trimming took off 4 bases at V and 6 bases at J, with 19 bases between the two ends. This CDR3 region has 16 residues. The chain's CDR3 is CASSSDREGGGQPQHF. The CDR3 DNA reads TGTGCCAGCAGCTCCGACCGGGAGGGTGGTGGTCAGCCCCAGCATTTT.

Points on this clone: One junction end does not reproduce the germline sequence, and a read error may be involved. This chain joins TRBV15 and TRBJ1-3; TRBD1 is a possible D gene (5 bases). The CDR3 extends over 11 amino acids. Germline-derived CDR1 and CDR2 are LNHNV and YYDKDF (reference sequence). CDR3 sequence reads: CATSRDPGENF. The CDR3 DNA follows: TGTGCCACCAGCAGAGATCCGGGGGAAAATTTT.

The chain employs TRBV30 and TRBJ2-1, with 9 bases matching TRBD2. The V gene end was trimmed by 0 bases and the J gene end by 5 bases; junction bases not matched to a gene: 11. Germline V lookup: CDR1 GTSNPN, CDR2 SVGIG (reference sequence). The CDR3 extends over 17 amino acids. The CDR3 coding sequence is TGTGCCTGGAGTGTAGGTCTGACTAGCGGAGCACACAATGAGCAGTTCTTC. Translating it yields CAWSVGLTSGAHNEQFF.

The genes are TRBV5-1 and TRBJ2-7; D is undetermined. V was shortened by 0 bases and J by 5 bases, with 12 bases between the two germline ends. This CDR3 comprises 14 residues. In germline, CDR1 is SGHRS, CDR2 YFSETQ. Here the CDR3 DNA reads TGCGCCAGCAGCTTGGCCGGCTTCATGGACGAGCAGTACTTC. It yields the protein CASSLAGFMDEQYF.

V and J are TRBV2 and TRBJ2-2; TRBD2 matches at 8 bases. J lost 4 bases, V lost 5 bases, and 6 bases had no gene match. Germline CDR1 and CDR2: SNHLY and FYNNEI. This CDR3 has 15 amino acids. The CDR3 spells CASSYRAGGTGELFF. The DNA of the CDR3 is TGTGCCAGCAGTTACAGGGCGGGGGGCACCGGGGAGCTGTTTTTT.

J is TRBJ1-2 and V is TRBV18; 8 bases agree with TRBD1. V lost 3 bases to trimming and J lost 7 bases; unmatched junction nucleotides: 7. Germline V lookup: CDR1 KGHSH, CDR2 LQKENI. The length of the CDR3 is 14 residues. This chain's CDR3 is CASSPPGQVLGYTF. The CDR3, as DNA: TGTGCCAGCTCACCGCCGGGACAGGTTCTTGGCTACACCTTC. The full variable domain, rest sourced from reference TRBV18 and TRBJ1-2, is NAGVMQNPRHLVRRRGQEARLRCSPMKGHSHVYWYRQLPEEGLKFMVYLQKENIIDESGMPKERFSAEFPKEGPSILRIQQVVRGDSAAYFCASSPPGQVLGYTFGSGTRLTVV.

A single count supports this clone. The chain has TRBV5-1 and TRBJ2-7; 9 positions match TRBD2. CDR1 and CDR2 (germline): SGHRS, YFSETQ. CDR3 length: 15 residues. V was clipped by 4 bases and J by 3 bases; unmatched bases: 8. The CDR3 is CASSPVAGAGYEQYF. In nucleotides, the CDR3 is TGCGCCAGCAGCCCGGTAGCGGGGGCAGGCTACGAGCAGTACTTC.

The DNA of the CDR3 is TGTGCCAGCAGCTTAGATAACCAGGGAGGGGAGACCCAGTACTTC. Its protein product is CASSLDNQGGETQYF. The rearrangement joins TRBV11-3 to TRBJ2-5, with 7 positions matching TRBD2. From germline, CDR1 is SGHNT and CDR2 YENEEA. The V segment lost 0 bases and the J segment 5 bases; nucleotides outside the gene matches: 6. The CDR3 has 15 residues.

In this sample, this clone turned up once. This chain uses TRBV7-9 with TRBJ1-3; the D gene is possibly TRBD1 (6 bases). The germline V gene has CDR1 SEHNR and CDR2 FQNEAQ (reference sequence). CDR3 length: 16 amino acids. V was pared by 4 bases and J by 0 bases, with 13 bases between. CDR3 loop: CASSSKGVVSGNTIYF. CDR3 sequence (DNA): TGTGCCAGCAGCTCAAAGGGGGTGGTCTCTGGAAACACCATATATTTT.

The chain carries TRBV1 and TRBJ2-5; TRBD2 reflects the table's D call only, with no check against the DNA. TRBV1 constitutes a pseudogene. The CDR3 is 16 residues long. CDR3 coding DNA: TGCACCAGCAGCCAAGAAGCCGGGGGGCAGCTAGAGACCCAGTACTTC. It is translated as CTSSQEAGGQLETQYF.

The genes are TRBV5-1 and TRBJ2-5, with D perhaps given as TRBD1 or TRBD2 (5 bases each). Looked up from germline, CDR1 is SGHRS and CDR2 is YFSETQ. V was pared by 0 bases and J by 4 bases, with 13 bases between. This CDR3 is built from 15 residues. CDR3 nucleotide sequence: TGCGCCAGCAGCTTGGGGGGACGCTTGGGAGAGACCCAGTACTTC. Its translation: CASSLGGRLGETQYF.

As to this clone: In the same sample, other DNA sequences code for this CDR3. V and J are TRBV7-2 and TRBJ2-7, with D uncertain. CDR3 length: 14 residues. V lost 1 base to trimming and J lost 2 bases, with 9 bases between them. Germline V lookup: CDR1 SGHTA, CDR2 FQGNSA. The CDR3 nucleotides read TGTGCCAGCAGCTTAGAGGTGGGCCCCTACGAGCAGTACTTC. Translating it yields CASSLEVGPYEQYF.

Details on this clone: Additional DNA sequences in this sample encode the identical CDR3. V gene TRBV18 combines with J gene TRBJ2-7; D unclear. Trimming took off 1 base at V and 0 bases at J, with 4 bases between the two ends. The germline CDR1 and CDR2 sequences are KGHSH and LQKENI. This CDR3 spans 13 amino acids. CDR3 in DNA: TGTGCCAGCTCACCACAGGACTCCTACGAGCAGTACTTC. This codes for CASSPQDSYEQYF.

In the case of this clone: The sample holds other DNA sequences that translate to the same CDR3. This chain joins TRBV18 and TRBJ1-2; D is unresolved. The germline V and J ends were trimmed by 0 bases and 2 bases, with 4 bases remaining between them. This CDR3 spans 13 amino acids. Germline loops: CDR1 KGHSH, CDR2 LQKENI. The DNA of the CDR3 is TGTGCCAGCTCACCACCAGGAAACTATGGCTACACCTTC. Residues: CASSPPGNYGYTF.

This clone has a single count. The chain employs TRBV28 and TRBJ2-5; no clear D gene. V dropped 1 base and J dropped 5 bases, with 11 bases sitting between them. Germline lookup yields CDR1 MDHEN and CDR2 SYDVKM. The CDR3 loop spans 14 amino acids. CDR3 nucleotides: TGTGCCAGCAGTTTATCGGACGGTCGGGAGACCCAGTACTTC. This gives the protein CASSLSDGRETQYF.

The chain is built from TRBV18 and TRBJ2-7, with TRBD2 matching 12 bases. The CDR3 totals 15 residues. V lost 3 bases and J lost 4; bases outside the gene matches: 4. CDR1 and CDR2 from the germline V gene are KGHSH and LQKENI. The chain's CDR3 is CASSPKLAGGYEQYF. The DNA of the CDR3 is TGTGCCAGCTCACCTAAACTAGCGGGGGGTTACGAGCAGTACTTC.

The J gene is TRBJ1-2, the V gene TRBV18, with D maybe TRBD1 (5 bases). CDR3 size: 16 residues. V lost 3 bases, J lost 3 bases, and 17 bases lay in between. Germline CDR1 is KGHSH and CDR2 is LQKENI. The CDR3 DNA reads TGTGCCAGCTCACCGACCCCTCCCCCGACAGACTATGGCTACACCTTC. Residues: CASSPTPPPTDYGYTF.

The chain uses TRBV5-1 and TRBJ1-5; D gene unclear. There are 12 residues in the CDR3. The ends were cut back, 4 bases at V and 7 bases at J, with 9 bases in the middle. Germline-derived CDR1 and CDR2 are SGHRS and YFSETQ. Here the CDR3 DNA reads TGCGCCAGCAGCCTCGGATCCCAGCCCCAGCATTTT. It encodes CASSLGSQPQHF.

The rearrangement uses TRBV28 and TRBJ1-2, with TRBD1 as a possible D gene (5 bases). Trimming stripped 6 bases from V and 5 bases from J, with 22 bases between. Germline CDR1 MDHEN, CDR2 SYDVKM. This CDR3 is built from 16 residues. The CDR3 region is CASSSTNGAAEYGYTF. The CDR3 DNA reads TGTGCCAGCAGCTCGACCAACGGGGCCGCAGAGTATGGCTACACCTTC.

The CDR3 DNA sequence: TGTGCCACCAGCAGAGATCTGACAGGGAATCAGCCCCAGCATTTT. This codes for CATSRDLTGNQPQHF. The chain recombines TRBV15 with TRBJ1-5, with 7 bases lining up with TRBD1. This CDR3 spans 15 amino acids. CDR1 and CDR2 (germline): LNHNV, YYDKDF (reference sequence). J lost 4 bases, V lost 0 bases, and 3 bases had no gene match.

The CDR3 loop is CASSPGALGRVEAFF. CDR3 coding DNA: TGCGCCAGCAGCCCCGGGGCTCTGGGTCGCGTTGAAGCTTTCTTT. The chain recombines TRBV4-1 with TRBJ1-1; perhaps TRBD1 as D (5 bases). V gave up 4 bases and J gave up 7 bases, with 19 bases separating them. The germline V gene encodes CDR1 MGHRA and CDR2 YSYEKL. The CDR3 contains 15 residues.

The chain is built from TRBV30 and TRBJ2-3; either TRBD1 or TRBD2 may supply D (6 bases each). Trimming took off 2 bases at V and 2 bases at J, with 14 bases between the two ends. The CDR3 sequence is 15 residues long. Per the germline V gene, CDR1 is GTSNPN and CDR2 is SVGIG (reference sequence). CDR3 DNA sequence: TGTGCCTGGAGTCCAAGGGGGAGGCCCACAGATACGCAGTATTTT. Amino acid sequence: CAWSPRGRPTDTQYF.

V usage is TRBV7-6 and J usage is TRBJ1-3, with a possible D match to TRBD1 (5 bases). This CDR3 region has 13 residues. The V end was cut by 2 bases, the J end by 11 bases, with 13 bases between. The germline V gene encodes CDR1 SGHVS and CDR2 FNYEAQ. The CDR3 loop is CASSLIYGGPIYF. The CDR3 bases are TGTGCCAGCAGCTTAATCTATGGGGGACCCATATATTTT.

The rearrangement uses TRBV29-1 and TRBJ2-5, with 11 bases lining up with TRBD1. With V trimmed by 5 bases and J by 5 bases, 7 bases remained unmatched. CDR1 and CDR2 from the germline V gene are SQVTM and ANQGSEA. CDR3 size: 14 residues. CDR3 bases: TGCAGCGTTAACCGGGACAGGGGGAAGGAGACCCAGTACTTC. Translation gives CSVNRDRGKETQYF.